This TCR beta chain was documented in a study of T cell responses to AZD1222 COVID-19 vaccine. General study results and limits: Increases in Spike-specific TCR breadth and depth were seen after two AZD1222 doses.

Looked up from germline, CDR1 is MNHEY and CDR2 is SVGAGI. The CDR3 covers 16 residues. Trimming took off 2 bases at V and 4 bases at J, with 17 bases between the two ends. On this clone itself: What it binds is unknown.

The data were produced by immunoSEQ multiplex PCR, yet TCRdb's version contains in-frame clones alone and is incomplete. The sample records roughly 93,000 clones, nearly 90% being singletons. The sequence was obtained from an adult in good health. This sample comprised peripheral blood, obtained on day 0 of MenACWY control vaccination. V gene TRBV6-5 combines with J gene TRBJ1-2; tentatively, D is TRBD1 (6 bases). Here the CDR3 DNA reads TGTGCCAGCAGTTACGCCCGACAGGTGAACGGCTATGGCTACACCTTC. Translated, it gives CASSYARQVNGYGYTF.